This T cell receptor (beta chain) emerged from a study of blood T cells in healthy people across ages. This clonotype was observed a few times. A second roughly 6 to 12 cycle PCR used barcoded and J-beta primers. Every individual sample yielded 3 million or more paired-end reads (each containing CDR3). TCRdb analysed the 5' RACE reads with MiXCR anew, one entry per CDR3 protein. The table shows about 640,000 distinct CDR3 sequences, with roughly 53% occurring only once. V was clipped by 4 bases and J by 4 bases; unmatched bases: 9. There are 17 residues in the CDR3. CDR1 is MDHEN and CDR2 is SYDVKM in the germline V gene.

The source of this sequence is a man between 60 and 75 years old in good health. Sequenced: blood. The chain links TRBV28 to TRBJ2-3, with 12 bases aligning to TRBD2. The CDR3 sequence: CASSSGASGGAADTQYF. Here the CDR3 DNA reads TGTGCCAGCAGTTCGGGCGCTAGCGGGGGGGCGGCAGATACGCAGTATTTT.